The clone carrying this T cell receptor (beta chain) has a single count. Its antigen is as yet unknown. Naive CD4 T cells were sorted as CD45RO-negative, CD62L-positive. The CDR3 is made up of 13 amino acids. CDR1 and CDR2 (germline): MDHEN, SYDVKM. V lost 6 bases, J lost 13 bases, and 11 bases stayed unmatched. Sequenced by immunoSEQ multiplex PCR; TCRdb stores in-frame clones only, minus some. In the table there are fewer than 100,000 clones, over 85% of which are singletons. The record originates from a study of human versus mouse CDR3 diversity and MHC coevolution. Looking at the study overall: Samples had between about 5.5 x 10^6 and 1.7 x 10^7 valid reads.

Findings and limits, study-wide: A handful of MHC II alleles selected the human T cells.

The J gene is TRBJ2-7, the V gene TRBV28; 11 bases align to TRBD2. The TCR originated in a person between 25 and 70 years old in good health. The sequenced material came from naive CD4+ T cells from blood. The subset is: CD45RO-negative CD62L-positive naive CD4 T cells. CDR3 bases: TGTGCCAGCAGCCCTCCCAGGACTAGCGGGCATTACTTC. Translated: CASSPPRTSGHYF.